These 10 T cell receptor beta chains share one sample of origin, sequenced in a study of cytomegalovirus exposure and HLA in healthy donors. The PCR ran on 60 Vbeta and 13 Jbeta primers. Measured with immunoSEQ multiplex PCR; TCRdb has only the in-frame clones, and not every one. The sample gives roughly 120,000 clones, 80% to 85% of which show up once; less than 1.1% is in the top ten. The material sequenced was PBMCs. These receptors were obtained from a woman aged 25 to 45 in good health and CMV-seronegative.

The chain is built from TRBV5-5 and TRBJ1-1; D gene unclear. V lost 4 bases, J lost 1 base, and 11 bases lay in between. The germline V gene encodes CDR1 SGHKS and CDR2 YYEKEE (reference sequence). The CDR3 totals 14 residues. Here the CDR3 DNA reads TGTGCCAGCAGCAGAAAGACGGGGAACACTGAAGCTTTCTTT. This translates into CASSRKTGNTEAFF.

This clone was observed once. The chain uses TRBV6-6 and TRBJ1-5, with 7 bases aligning to TRBD1. This CDR3 region has 15 residues. Germline V lookup: CDR1 MNHNY, CDR2 SVGAGI (reference sequence). V shed 3 bases, J shed 2 bases, and the junction held 4 bases outside the gene matches. The CDR3 bases are TGTGCCAGCAGTTATATCACAGGGGGCAATCAGCCCCAGCATTTT. As protein: CASSYITGGNQPQHF.

The chain carries TRBV19 and TRBJ1-5; 10 bases align to TRBD1. The trim removed 7 bases at V and 6 bases at J, leaving 12 bases unmatched. The germline V gene has CDR1 LNHDA and CDR2 SQIVND (reference sequence). The CDR3 has 16 residues. For the CDR3, the DNA is TGTGCCAGTACCCCGGGGACAGGGGAAGCAGGTCAGCCCCAGCATTTT. This encodes CASTPGTGEAGQPQHF.

This CDR3 reads CASSLRVGLARYEQYF. The CDR3 DNA reads TGTGCCAGCAGCTTGAGGGTGGGACTAGCGAGATACGAGCAGTACTTC. The chain has TRBV5-4 and TRBJ2-7; 10 nucleotides agree with TRBD2. The CDR3 has 16 residues. J gave up 4 bases and V 1 base, and 8 bases lay outside the gene matches. Germline assignment: CDR1 SGHNT and CDR2 YYREEE (reference sequence). The full variable domain, in which reference TRBV5-4 and TRBJ2-7 provide the parts outside the CDR3, is ETGVTQSPTHLIKTRGQQVTLRCSSQSGHNTVSWYQQALGQGPQFIFQYYREEENGRGNFPPRFSGLQFPNYSSELNVNALELDDSALYLCASSLRVGLARYEQYFGPGTRLTVT.

This CDR3 reads CASSYSTGQLNTEAFF. CDR3 DNA sequence: TGTGCCAGCAGTTACTCGACGGGACAGCTGAACACTGAAGCTTTCTTT. This sequence joins TRBV6-5 and TRBJ1-1; 7 bases line up with TRBD1. There are 16 residues in the CDR3. Germline V lookup: CDR1 MNHEY, CDR2 SVGAGI. The V gene end was trimmed by 0 bases and the J gene end by 0 bases; junction bases not matched to a gene: 4.

The chain carries TRBV6-1 and TRBJ1-5; TRBD1 aligns across 7 bases. The CDR3 runs to 18 residues. The germline CDR1 and CDR2 sequences are MNHNS and SASEGT. Trimming at V came to 3 bases and at J to 2 bases, leaving 13 bases not matched to a gene. The chain's CDR3 is CASSDKGQSRGGNQPQHF. CDR3 nucleotides: TGTGCCAGCAGTGACAAGGGACAGTCAAGAGGGGGCAATCAGCCCCAGCATTTT.

This chain joins TRBV6-5 and TRBJ1-2, with 10 bases aligning to TRBD1. The germline V gene encodes CDR1 MNHEY and CDR2 SVGAGI. J lost 3 bases, V lost 6 bases, and 4 bases had no gene match. This CDR3 has 14 residues. The CDR3 region is CASRGTGEDYGYTF. In DNA, the CDR3 is TGTGCCAGCAGAGGGACAGGGGAAGACTATGGCTACACCTTC.

The chain combines TRBV18 with TRBJ1-1, with TRBD1 as a possible D gene (6 bases). V was cut by 3 bases and J by 0 bases, with 8 bases left in between. This CDR3 region has 14 residues. Germline V gene lookup returns CDR1 KGHSH and CDR2 LQKENI. In nucleotides, the CDR3 is TGTGCCAGCTCACCGACAGGAGTGAACACTGAAGCTTTCTTT. This sequence encodes CASSPTGVNTEAFF.

The chain has TRBV2 and TRBJ2-5, with D hard to call. Trimming pared 6 bases from V and 7 bases from J, leaving 12 bases between. The CDR3 contains 12 residues. The germline V gene has CDR1 SNHLY and CDR2 FYNNEI. CDR3 in DNA: TGTGCCAGCAGCGCCAACGGGTGGACCCAGTACTTC. Translation gives CASSANGWTQYF.

This clone has just a few counts. This sequence joins TRBV11-3 and TRBJ2-1; weak D call: TRBD2 (6 bases). Trimming cost V 2 bases and J 12 bases, with 11 bases left between them. The CDR3 is made up of 12 amino acids. Germline-derived CDR1 and CDR2 are SGHNT and YENEEA. Written as DNA, the CDR3 is TGTGCCAGCAGCTTATCCTTCGGGGGGCAGTTCTTC. The encoded protein is CASSLSFGGQFF. The entire variable domain, with the rest obtained from reference TRBV11-3 and TRBJ2-1, is as follows: EAGVVQSPRYKIIEKKQPVAFWCNPISGHNTLYWYLQNLGQGPELLIRYENEEAVDDSQLPKDRFSAERLKGVDSTLKIQPAELGDSAVYLCASSLSFGGQFFGPGTRLTVL.